The 18 T cell receptor beta chains listed next were all sequenced from one sample in a study of vaccination and CD4 T cells after COVID-19. The treatment denotes: approximately 9-day PBMC culture with coronavirus spike peptide pools or control peptides (ViraFEST assay). Antigens of these TCRs are unknown. Sequenced with the Oncomine TCR Beta short-read assay was DNA taken from cultured CD4+ T cells. TCRdb reprocessed the PCR reads with MiXCR, giving one entry per CDR3 protein. Counted here are about 20,000 distinct CDR3 sequences, about three quarters occurring once; the ten biggest clones make up 17%. This sample comprised CD4+ T cells from blood, cultured in vitro, obtained after SARS-CoV-2 vaccination. Receptors originate from a human donor who received a COVID-19 vaccine.

V usage is TRBV2 and J usage is TRBJ1-5; D might be TRBD1 (6 bases). Germline CDR1 is SNHLY and CDR2 is FYNNEI. The CDR3 consists of 14 residues. The ends were cut back, 3 bases at V and 7 bases at J, with 13 bases in the middle. CDR3 protein: CASSEQGSWQPQHF. The DNA for the CDR3 is TGTGCCAGCAGTGAGCAGGGGTCTTGGCAGCCCCAGCATTTT.

In this sample, this clonotype turned up once. The rearrangement uses TRBV10-3 and TRBJ1-2, with D perhaps matching TRBD1 (5 bases). Trimming shortened V by 7 bases and J by 8 bases, and 23 bases separated the two germline ends. This CDR3 comprises 15 residues. CDR1 and CDR2 from the germline V gene are ENHRY and SYGVKD. In DNA form, the CDR3 reads TGTGCCATCAAGTCCCTCTCGGGCAAGGGGTCGGGCTACACCTTC. The encoded protein is CAIKSLSGKGSGYTF.

The rearrangement links TRBV6-1 to TRBJ2-3; 9 bases are shared with TRBD2. V shed 6 bases, J shed 3 bases, and the junction held 13 bases outside the gene matches. The germline gives CDR1 MNHNS, CDR2 SASEGT. CDR3 length equals 17 residues. The CDR3 loop reads CASSLGTSSSGTDTQYF. CDR3 DNA sequence: TGTGCCAGCAGCCTCGGGACTAGCTCCTCTGGGACAGATACGCAGTATTTT.

The chain carries TRBV6-5 and TRBJ2-3; TRBD2 might be the D (7 bases). V lost 0 bases and J lost 1, with 11 bases in between. The CDR3 has 16 residues. In germline, CDR1 is MNHEY, CDR2 SVGAGI. The CDR3 loop is CASSYSAGARTDTQYF. DNA for the CDR3: TGTGCCAGCAGTTACTCCGCGGGGGCCCGCACAGATACGCAGTATTTT.

This chain uses TRBV7-2 with TRBJ2-5; D not certain. The germline V gene has CDR1 SGHTA and CDR2 FQGNSA. The CDR3 is 13 residues long. Trimming cost V 5 bases and J 2 bases, with 9 bases left between them. The CDR3 region is CASSPGYQETQYF. CDR3 DNA sequence: TGTGCCAGCAGCCCCGGATATCAAGAGACCCAGTACTTC.

The genes are TRBV5-1 and TRBJ2-7, with D perhaps TRBD2 (5 bases). This CDR3 region has 16 residues. Germline CDR1 is SGHRS and CDR2 is YFSETQ. V was trimmed by 0 bases and J by 2 bases, leaving 15 bases between them. The CDR3 DNA reads TGCGCCAGCAGCTTGGGTCGTATGGAGGTCACCTACGAGCAGTACTTC. This codes for CASSLGRMEVTYEQYF.

The rearrangement joins TRBV30 to TRBJ1-2; D gene uncertain. The germline V gene has CDR1 GTSNPN and CDR2 SVGIG (reference sequence). V was cut by 0 bases and J by 4 bases, with 6 bases left in between. CDR3 size: 12 residues. In DNA form, the CDR3 reads TGTGCCTGGAGTGTAGGCATCTATGGCTACACCTTC. Its protein is CAWSVGIYGYTF.

The chain uses TRBV6-2 or TRBV6-3 and TRBJ1-2; D is ambiguous. The CDR3 spans 15 residues. The ends were cut back, 5 bases at V and 2 bases at J, with 15 bases in the middle. Germline lookup yields CDR1 MNHEY and CDR2 SVGEGT. CDR3 nucleotides: TGTGCCAGCAGTACCGACCCGACAACCAACTATGGCTACACCTTC. It yields the protein CASSTDPTTNYGYTF.

This clonotype was observed a handful of times. The chain has TRBV6-1 and TRBJ1-6; D is unresolved. Trimming took off 5 bases at V and 9 bases at J, with 14 bases between the two ends. The length of the CDR3 is 14 residues. The germline V gene has CDR1 MNHNS and CDR2 SASEGT. CDR3: CASSNSGFSSPLHF. CDR3 sequence (DNA): TGTGCCAGCAGTAACAGTGGGTTTAGTTCACCCCTCCACTTT.

This sequence joins TRBV19 and TRBJ2-1; weak D call: TRBD2 (5 bases). V lost 3 bases to trimming and J lost 0 bases, with 15 bases between them. Germline values: CDR1 LNHDA, CDR2 SQIVND (reference sequence). This CDR3 comprises 17 residues. The chain's CDR3 is CASSMKGGSVSYNEQFF. The DNA of the CDR3 is TGTGCCAGTAGTATGAAAGGAGGTAGCGTCTCCTACAATGAGCAGTTCTTC.

This chain uses TRBV29-1 with TRBJ2-1; 8 bases are shared with TRBD2. The CDR3 has 15 residues. Trimming removed 4 bases from V and 8 bases from J; junction bases left unmatched: 13. Germline CDR1 is SQVTM and CDR2 is ANQGSEA. In DNA, the CDR3 is TGCAGCGTTGTCCCCAGCGGGGGCCACAGGTATGAGCAGTTCTTC. Translating it yields CSVVPSGGHRYEQFF.

The chain's CDR3 is CASSAGRVAGANVLTF. The CDR3 nucleotides read TGTGCCAGCAGTGCAGGGCGGGTGGCCGGGGCCAACGTCCTGACTTTC. V gene TRBV25-1 combines with J gene TRBJ2-6; D tentatively fits TRBD1 or TRBD2 (5 bases each). The CDR3 loop spans 16 amino acids. The V and J ends lost 4 bases and 4 bases respectively, with 14 bases between them. CDR1 and CDR2 from the germline V gene are MGHDK and SYGVNS.

The chain employs TRBV19 and TRBJ1-5, with D maybe TRBD1 (5 bases). CDR1 and CDR2 (germline): LNHDA, SQIVND (reference sequence). Trimming cost V 6 bases and J 1 base, with 19 bases left between them. The CDR3 is 17 residues long. As DNA, the CDR3 is TGTGCCAGTAGCAACCTACTTGAAGGGGCGAGCAATCAGCCCCAGCATTTT. It codes for CASSNLLEGASNQPQHF.

This rearrangement joins TRBV24-1 to TRBJ2-3, with 8 bases identical to TRBD1. From germline, CDR1 is KGHDR and CDR2 SFDVKD. The ends lost 9 bases at V and 4 bases at J; junction bases unmatched: 8. The CDR3 extends over 14 amino acids. In nucleotides, the CDR3 is TGTGCCACCGGGGGGACAGGCGGGGCAGATACGCAGTATTTT. Amino acids: CATGGTGGADTQYF.

The V gene is TRBV6-1, the J gene TRBJ1-1; D might be TRBD1 (6 bases). CDR3 length: 15 residues. Germline V CDR1 and CDR2: MNHNS, SASEGT. V gave up 9 bases and J gave up 2 bases, with 19 bases separating them. The CDR3 loop is CASEGNRGHNTEAFF. The CDR3 bases are TGTGCCAGTGAGGGAAATCGGGGACATAACACTGAAGCTTTCTTT.

The V call is TRBV6-1, the J call TRBJ1-1; D is perhaps TRBD1 (5 bases). The V and J ends lost 5 bases and 4 bases respectively, with 17 bases between them. Germline V gene sequence: CDR1 MNHNS, CDR2 SASEGT. The CDR3 spans 15 residues. CDR3: CASSQERDEGTEAFF. CDR3 coding DNA: TGTGCCAGCAGTCAAGAAAGGGACGAGGGCACTGAAGCTTTCTTT.

The rearrangement joins TRBV10-2 to TRBJ1-1; TRBD1 aligns across 7 bases. CDR1 and CDR2 (germline): WSHSY, SAAADI. V lost 2 bases and J lost 1; bases outside the gene matches: 1. This CDR3 has 14 residues. CDR3 loop: CASSEGQANTEAFF. CDR3 DNA sequence: TGCGCCAGCAGTGAGGGACAGGCGAACACTGAAGCTTTCTTT.

This clonotype was observed a few times. The rearrangement joins TRBV2 to TRBJ1-5; D is undetermined. Germline CDR1 and CDR2: SNHLY and FYNNEI. V lost 6 bases, J lost 1 base, and 10 bases lay in between. The CDR3 runs 14 residues. The CDR3 here is CASSAASSNQPQHF. CDR3 coding DNA: TGTGCCAGCAGCGCTGCCAGCAGCAATCAGCCCCAGCATTTT.